This T cell receptor beta chain was sequenced in a study of human T cells and chemical hapten exposure. Time point specified: pre-sensitization, week 0. Treatment specified: therapeutic diphenylcyclopropenone sensitization with weekly scalp DPC. TCRdb redid the calling of the RACE reads with MiXCR, one entry per CDR3 protein. Altogether 250,000 to 300,000 distinct CDR3 sequences are present, around 7.7% being singletons, with the ten largest covering more than 1%. The CDR3 has 13 residues. The sample was whole blood, taken in connection with sensitization to the hapten diphenylcyclopropenone (DPC). This receptor was taken from a man younger than 30 with alopecia areata. Some clones in this sample may be carry-over from other donors' samples. The rearrangement uses TRBV21-1 and TRBJ2-5. TRBV21-1 is shown as a pseudogene. The CDR3 protein is CASSKEDQETQYF. Written as DNA, the CDR3 is TGTGCCAGCAGCAAAGAAGACCAAGAGACCCAGTACTTC.